The 29 T cell receptor beta chains presented below share a single source sample, sequenced in a study of T-cell memory formation after mild COVID-19. Each CDR3 protein gets one entry after TCRdb re-called the 5' RACE reads with MiXCR. The table records hundreds of thousands of distinct CDR3 sequences, approximately 25% of them present only once. Sequencing input: PBMCs or a T cell subset sorted from them (not recorded which). The receptors come from an adult woman who had mild COVID-19 (a few samples of this study predate the infection). Cell type and time point are not known.

The chain carries TRBV21-1 and TRBJ2-1; the table's D gene call, TRBD1, was not cross checked with the DNA. TRBV21-1 is tagged as a pseudogene. The CDR3 length is 19 residues. The CDR3 loop is CASSKTPWRSHLSYNEQFF. CDR3 nucleotide sequence: TGTGCCAGCAGCAAAACCCCATGGCGGTCCCACCTCTCCTACAATGAGCAGTTCTTC.

A few counts support this clonotype. V usage is TRBV10-3 and J usage is TRBJ2-7; D unresolved. V lost 7 bases to trimming and J lost 0 bases, with 4 bases between them. Per the germline V gene, CDR1 is ENHRY and CDR2 is SYGVKD. The CDR3 spans 11 residues. For the CDR3, the DNA is TGTGCCATCACGAACTCCTACGAGCAGTACTTC. Translating it yields CAITNSYEQYF.

The chain is built from TRBV4-3 and TRBJ2-2; TRBD2 might be the D (5 bases). Trimming shortened V by 3 bases and J by 7 bases, and 24 bases separated the two germline ends. CDR1 is LGHNA, CDR2 YSLEER, per germline. CDR3 size: 18 residues. CDR3 in amino acids: CASSQEITRIGQSGELFF. CDR3 bases: TGCGCCAGCAGCCAGGAAATCACTAGGATTGGTCAAAGCGGGGAGCTGTTTTTT.

The V and J genes are TRBV2 and TRBJ1-6; D not certain. This CDR3 region has 16 residues. Looked up from germline, CDR1 is SNHLY and CDR2 is FYNNEI. Trimming pared 4 bases from V and 1 base from J, leaving 11 bases between. Here the CDR3 reads CASSARTGSYNSPLHF. The CDR3 DNA sequence: TGTGCCAGCAGTGCGCGGACGGGTTCCTATAATTCACCCCTCCACTTT.

The chain combines TRBV5-5 with TRBJ1-4, with D possibly being TRBD1 (5 bases). Germline V gives CDR1 SGHKS, CDR2 YYEKEE (reference sequence). The CDR3 extends over 16 amino acids. V dropped 2 bases and J dropped 0 bases, with 11 bases sitting between them. CDR3 region: CASSLWTFATNEKLFF. In nucleotides, the CDR3 is TGTGCCAGCAGCTTATGGACATTTGCAACTAATGAAAAACTGTTTTTT.

This sequence joins TRBV14 and TRBJ2-2; 8 bases align to TRBD1. J was trimmed by 1 base and V by 5 bases; bases with no gene match: 6. CDR1 and CDR2 (germline): SGHDN, FVKESK. The CDR3 has 16 residues. Written as DNA, the CDR3 is TGTGCCAGCAGCGTCCTCGGGACAGGGAACACCGGGGAGCTGTTTTTT. Its translation is CASSVLGTGNTGELFF.

For this clonotype: The junction does not match germline at one end; this may be a read error. The chain carries TRBV7-9 and TRBJ2-7; TRBD1 matches at 10 bases. The CDR3 sequence is 14 residues long. CDR1 SEHNR and CDR2 FQNEAQ come from the germline V gene (reference sequence). The CDR3 loop reads CASSETGGSHEQYF. DNA of the CDR3: TGTGCCAGCAGCGAGACAGGGGGCTCCCACGAGCAGTACTTC. The full variable domain, rest sourced from reference TRBV7-9 and TRBJ2-7, is DTGVSQNPRHKITKRGQNVTFRCDPISEHNRLYWYRQTLGQGPEFLTYFQNEAQLEKSRLLSDRFSAERPKGSFSTLEIQRTEQGDSAMYLCASSETGGSHEQYFGPGTRLTVT.

This clonotype was seen a handful of times. The rearrangement joins TRBV7-2 to TRBJ2-7; D gene uncertain. V gave up 5 bases and J gave up 2 bases, with 13 bases separating them. The germline V gene encodes CDR1 SGHTA and CDR2 FQGNSA. This CDR3 is built from 14 residues. This chain's CDR3 is CASSPQWGTYEQYF. The CDR3 region has the DNA TGTGCCAGCAGCCCCCAGTGGGGAACCTACGAGCAGTACTTC.

This clonotype has just one count. This rearrangement joins TRBV5-1 to TRBJ2-2; maybe TRBD1 (5 bases). CDR1 is SGHRS and CDR2 is YFSETQ in the germline V gene. This CDR3 has 14 residues. The V and J ends lost 4 bases and 4 bases respectively, with 11 bases between them. CDR3 sequence (DNA): TGCGCCAGCAGCAGTCAGGGCACCACCGGGGAGCTGTTTTTT. Protein product: CASSSQGTTGELFF.

About this clonotype: Compared with germline, one end of the junction differs, possibly owing to a read error. The V call is TRBV3-1, the J call TRBJ2-1; 11 bases fit TRBD2. The germline CDR1 and CDR2 sequences are LGHDT and YNNKEL (reference sequence). This CDR3 is built from 16 residues. CDR3 protein: CDSSQGVSGRANEQFF. The CDR3 nucleotides read TGTGACAGCAGCCAAGGCGTTAGCGGGAGGGCTAATGAGCAGTTCTTC.

This clonotype was seen once. The rearrangement uses TRBV20-1 and TRBJ1-1; D unclear. Germline V gene lookup returns CDR1 DFQATT and CDR2 SNEGSKA (reference sequence). V was clipped by 6 bases and J by 3 bases, with 14 bases between them. CDR3 length: 13 residues. The CDR3 sequence: CSAGGRRDTEAFF. The CDR3 coding sequence is TGCAGTGCCGGTGGGAGAAGGGACACTGAAGCTTTCTTT.

This clonotype was detected only a few times. This sequence joins TRBV7-2 and TRBJ2-1, with 11 positions matching TRBD2. V was pared by 5 bases and J by 5 bases, with 5 bases of the junction left unmatched. CDR1 and CDR2 from the germline V gene are SGHTA and FQGNSA. The CDR3 totals 15 residues. The CDR3 here is CASSRGLAENNEQFF. Here the CDR3 DNA reads TGTGCCAGCAGCCGGGGACTAGCGGAGAACAATGAGCAGTTCTTC.

This clonotype was picked up a small number of times. The V gene is TRBV3-1, the J gene TRBJ1-2; 7 bases line up with TRBD1. The V gene end was trimmed by 3 bases and the J gene end by 1 base; junction bases not matched to a gene: 8. The CDR3 sequence is 16 residues long. Germline CDR1 is LGHDT and CDR2 is YNNKEL (reference sequence). CDR3 DNA: TGTGCCAGCAGCCAGAGAGGGGACAGCATTAACTATGGCTACACCTTC. Its protein is CASSQRGDSINYGYTF. Combining the CDR3 with reference TRBV3-1 and TRBJ1-2 gives the whole variable domain DTAVSQTPKYLVTQMGNDKSIKCEQNLGHDTMYWYKQDSKKFLKIMFSYNNKELIINETVPNRFSPKSPDKAHLNLHINSLELGDSAVYFCASSQRGDSINYGYTFGSGTRLTVV.

J is TRBJ2-2 and V is TRBV7-3; a possible D gene is TRBD2 (6 bases). The CDR3 is 13 amino acids. CDR1 and CDR2 from the germline V gene are SGHTA and FQGTGA. Trimming cost V 5 bases and J 6 bases, with 10 bases left between them. The CDR3 DNA reads TGTGCCAGCAGCGGAAGCGGGCCCGGGGAGCTGTTTTTT. This encodes CASSGSGPGELFF. The whole variable domain, filled in from reference TRBV7-3 and TRBJ2-2, reads GAGVSQTPSNKVTEKGKYVELRCDPISGHTALYWYRQSLGQGPEFLIYFQGTGAADDSGLPNDRFFAVRPEGSVSTLKIQRTERGDSAVYLCASSGSGPGELFFGEGSRLTVL.

This clonotype was counted only a few times. The rearrangement links TRBV24-1 to TRBJ1-2; 7 nucleotides match TRBD1. Germline values: CDR1 KGHDR, CDR2 SFDVKD. The CDR3 extends over 12 amino acids. V gave up 4 bases and J gave up 11 bases; unmatched junction bases: 6. CDR3 in amino acids: CATSDADRAYTF. As DNA, the CDR3 is TGTGCCACCAGTGACGCCGACAGGGCATACACCTTC.

V and J are TRBV3-1 and TRBJ1-6; no definite D call. The CDR3 contains 14 residues. V was shortened by 3 bases and J by 4 bases, with 7 bases between the two germline ends. The germline gives CDR1 LGHDT, CDR2 YNNKEL (reference sequence). The CDR3 nucleotides are TGTGCCAGCAGCCAGAAAAGTTATAATTCACCCCTCCACTTT. Translating gives CASSQKSYNSPLHF.

This clonotype was counted only a few times. The chain joins TRBV7-6 to TRBJ2-7, with 7 nucleotides matching TRBD1. The CDR3 spans 16 residues. The J segment lost 0 bases and the V segment lost 1 base, leaving 6 bases of the junction unmatched. Looked up from germline, CDR1 is SGHVS and CDR2 is FNYEAQ. CDR3 bases: TGTGCCAGCAGCTTAGATACAGGGGTCCTCTCCTACGAGCAGTACTTC. As protein: CASSLDTGVLSYEQYF.

This chain connects TRBV24-1 to TRBJ2-3, with D tentatively TRBD1 or TRBD2 (5 bases each). The ends were cut back, 6 bases at V and 2 bases at J, with 17 bases in the middle. The germline V gene encodes CDR1 KGHDR and CDR2 SFDVKD. CDR3 length: 16 amino acids. This chain's CDR3 is CATSSTGTSDTDTQYF. CDR3 nucleotide sequence: TGTGCCACCAGTTCCACCGGGACCTCAGACACAGATACGCAGTATTTT.

The chain links TRBV4-1 to TRBJ1-1, with 7 bases fitting TRBD1. V was pared by 1 base and J by 3 bases, with 2 bases of the junction left unmatched. Germline V CDR1 and CDR2: MGHRA, YSYEKL. This CDR3 region has 14 residues. Here the CDR3 reads CASSQATGYTEAFF. The CDR3 DNA reads as TGCGCCAGCAGCCAAGCGACAGGGTACACTGAAGCTTTCTTT.

The CDR3 DNA follows: TGCAGTGCCCCGGAACAGTTAGATACGCAGTATTTT. Amino acid sequence: CSAPEQLDTQYF. The V call is TRBV20-1, the J call TRBJ2-3; no reliable D call. Trimming left V 6 bases short and J 5 bases short, with 12 bases between. CDR3 length: 12 amino acids. The germline gives CDR1 DFQATT, CDR2 SNEGSKA (reference sequence).

This sequence joins TRBV12-3 or TRBV12-4 and TRBJ2-7, with 8 bases fitting TRBD1. J gave up 9 bases and V 4 bases, and 11 bases lay outside the gene matches. The length of the CDR3 is 14 residues. The CDR3 loop is CASSSYLTTGAQYF. The CDR3 bases are TGTGCCAGCAGTTCATACCTTACGACAGGGGCGCAGTACTTC.

This clonotype was found a few times. This chain connects TRBV24-1 to TRBJ2-7; possible D gene TRBD1, 6 bases. Germline V gene lookup returns CDR1 KGHDR and CDR2 SFDVKD. The ends were cut back, 3 bases at V and 5 bases at J, with 16 bases in the middle. This CDR3 is 15 amino acids long. For the CDR3, the DNA is TGTGCCACCAGTGATGCCACAGGGCCAGCGCACGAGCAGTACTTC. Its translation: CATSDATGPAHEQYF.

The genes are TRBV27 and TRBJ2-1; TRBD2 aligns across 10 bases. From germline, CDR1 is MNHEY and CDR2 SMNVEV (reference sequence). J was trimmed by 2 bases and V by 3 bases; bases with no gene match: 7. CDR3 length: 17 residues. CDR3 in amino acids: CASSFRLSGGTYNEQFF. CDR3 DNA: TGTGCCAGCAGTTTCCGTCTTAGCGGGGGGACCTACAATGAGCAGTTCTTC.

This clonotype occurred many times. This chain connects TRBV2 to TRBJ2-7; tentatively, D is TRBD1 (5 bases). Trimming took off 5 bases at V and 3 bases at J, with 8 bases between the two ends. Germline CDR1 SNHLY, CDR2 FYNNEI. This CDR3 contains 12 residues. CDR3 sequence (DNA): TGTGCCAGCAGTACTGACAGCTACGAGCAGTACTTC. This translates into CASSTDSYEQYF.

The chain couples TRBV5-6 to TRBJ2-7, with 10 bases aligning to TRBD1. This CDR3 comprises 14 residues. Looked up from germline, CDR1 is SGHDT and CDR2 is YYEEEE. Unmatched junction bases numbered 6, after V lost 7 bases and J lost 2 bases. The CDR3 reads CASASGTGAYEQYF. DNA of the CDR3: TGTGCCAGCGCCTCCGGGACAGGGGCCTACGAGCAGTACTTC.

This chain connects TRBV12-3 or TRBV12-4 to TRBJ1-1, with D unclear. Between the trimmed V and J ends, which lost 5 bases and 1 base, there was a span of 14 bases. This CDR3 spans 15 amino acids. The CDR3 DNA reads as TGTGCCAGCAGTCCTAACGCGAGGAGGAACACTGAAGCTTTCTTT. This encodes CASSPNARRNTEAFF.

Comment on this clonotype: A junction end diverges from the germline sequence, so it may reflect a read error. The rearrangement uses TRBV10-3 and TRBJ1-4; TRBD1 aligns across 7 bases. Germline CDR1 is ENHRY and CDR2 is SYGVKD. CDR3 length equals 13 residues. The CDR3 protein is CATTGTANEELFF. In DNA, the CDR3 is TGTGCCACCACCGGGACAGCTAATGAAGAACTGTTTTTT.

The chain has TRBV9 and TRBJ1-2, with D possibly TRBD1 on 6 matching bases. In germline, CDR1 is SGDLS, CDR2 YYNGEE. CDR3 size: 14 residues. Trimming removed 3 bases at V and 4 bases at J, with 13 bases between. The CDR3 DNA follows: TGTGCCAGCAGCGCCTCGGACAGACTCTATGGCTACACCTTC. Its translation is CASSASDRLYGYTF.

The DNA of the CDR3 is TGTGCCTGGAGTATTAGCTCCTACAATGAGCAGTTCTTC. Protein product: CAWSISSYNEQFF. V is TRBV30 and J is TRBJ2-1; D is uncertain. Trimming cost V 2 bases and J 0 bases, with 5 bases left between them. The CDR3 is 13 residues long. CDR1 GTSNPN and CDR2 SVGIG come from the germline V gene (reference sequence).